This T cell receptor beta chain came from a study of beta chain features in type 1 diabetes. The wider study: Sorted cells, about 99 million in number, were examined across all samples.

Sequenced material consisted of expressed TCRB transcripts (all of the isolated RNA was reverse transcribed). The table came from immunoSEQ multiplex PCR; TCRdb's copy has only in-frame clones and leaves some out. The repertoire has 350,000 to 400,000 clones, approximately 15% of them found once; the top ten carry approximately 0.019%. Germline CDR1 and CDR2: MGHDK and SYGVNS. The CDR3 sequence is 16 residues long. Trimming took 3 bases from V and 12 from J; bases not matched to a gene: 17. The genes are TRBV25-1 and TRBJ2-5, with 9 bases identical to TRBD2. This receptor was obtained from a woman aged 18-35 years in good health. What was sequenced was naive CD4+ T cells from blood. CDR3: CASSDPTTSGSLVKYF. In DNA form, the CDR3 reads TGTGCCAGCAGTGATCCCACTACTAGCGGGTCTCTTGTAAAGTACTTC.